The 31 T cell receptor beta chains in this list originate from one sample, sequenced in a study of blood T cell repertoires in COVID-19. The protocol was immunoSEQ multiplex PCR, while the TCRdb copy is restricted to in-frame clones and leaves out a portion. The table has approximately 240,000 clones, 80% to 90% seen once. Material for sequencing was PBMCs or T cells enriched from blood (not recorded which). These receptor sequences come from a woman younger than 30 in a cohort exposed to, infected with or recovered from COVID-19 (not recorded which).

The V gene is TRBV28, the J gene TRBJ1-5; 8 nucleotides line up with TRBD1. This CDR3 spans 16 amino acids. J lost 2 bases, V lost 0 bases, and 3 bases had no gene match. Germline loops: CDR1 MDHEN, CDR2 SYDVKM. The CDR3 sequence: CASSLWGGQGNQPQHF. The CDR3 region has the DNA TGTGCCAGCAGTTTATGGGGGGGACAGGGCAATCAGCCCCAGCATTTT.

The V call is TRBV19, the J call TRBJ1-5, with 7 bases that match TRBD1. V lost 7 bases, J lost 2 bases, and 5 bases stayed unmatched. The CDR3 contains 14 residues. The germline V gene has CDR1 LNHDA and CDR2 SQIVND (reference sequence). The CDR3 DNA sequence: TGTGCCAGTACCCGAGACAGGGGCAATCAGCCCCAGCATTTT. As protein: CASTRDRGNQPQHF.

The chain recombines TRBV3-1 (or the pseudogene TRBV3-2) with TRBJ1-4; tentatively, D is TRBD1 (6 bases). The V end lost 0 bases, the J end lost 8 bases, and 10 bases lay between the germline ends. The germline gives CDR1 LGHDT, CDR2 YNNKEL (reference sequence). CDR3 length equals 14 residues. The CDR3 spells CASSQEGAAEKLFF. In nucleotides, the CDR3 is TGTGCCAGCAGCCAAGAGGGGGCAGCCGAAAAACTGTTTTTT.

This clone was seen repeatedly, ten times or more. This sequence joins TRBV6-5 and TRBJ2-7; 8 bases line up with TRBD2. J lost 7 bases, V lost 4 bases, and 12 bases had no gene match. The CDR3 totals 15 residues. CDR1 MNHEY and CDR2 SVGAGI come from the germline V gene. CDR3 in DNA: TGTGCCAGCAGTTCCCGGACTAGCCCTACTTGGGAGCAGTACTTC. Amino acid sequence: CASSSRTSPTWEQYF.

Only one count was recorded for this clone. The chain uses TRBV6-5 and TRBJ2-3, with TRBD2 as a possible D gene (6 bases). V lost 8 bases and J lost 4, with 7 bases in between. Germline values: CDR1 MNHEY, CDR2 SVGAGI. CDR3 length equals 11 residues. In DNA, the CDR3 is TGTGCCAGCCGGGAGTCAGATACGCAGTATTTT. Encoded protein: CASRESDTQYF.

The chain uses TRBV5-5 and TRBJ2-3; no clear D gene. Between the trimmed V and J ends, which lost 4 bases and 6 bases, there was a span of 15 bases. Germline-derived CDR1 and CDR2 are SGHKS and YYEKEE (reference sequence). This CDR3 contains 14 residues. The CDR3 nucleotides read TGTGCCAGCAGCGTTCCGGGTCCCATGGATACGCAGTATTTT. It translates to CASSVPGPMDTQYF.

This chain uses TRBV6-5 with TRBJ1-2, with TRBD1 identical over 7 bases. Looked up from germline, CDR1 is MNHEY and CDR2 is SVGAGI. Unmatched junction bases numbered 9, after V lost 8 bases and J lost 3 bases. The CDR3 runs to 14 residues. CDR3 region: CASLEGAGDYGYTF. The CDR3 bases are TGTGCCAGCTTGGAGGGGGCTGGTGACTATGGCTACACCTTC.

The J gene is TRBJ1-3, the V gene TRBV29-1; the D is unclear. The CDR3 sequence is 15 residues long. Trimming removed 4 bases at V and 1 base at J, with 14 bases between. Germline lookup yields CDR1 SQVTM and CDR2 ANQGSEA. The CDR3: CSVGRTTDSGNTIYF. The CDR3 nucleotides read TGCAGCGTTGGACGCACGACTGATTCTGGAAACACCATATATTTT.

The rearrangement links TRBV19 to TRBJ2-1; 11 nucleotides agree with TRBD2. The CDR3 loop spans 16 amino acids. Germline V gives CDR1 LNHDA, CDR2 SQIVND (reference sequence). Trimming at V came to 3 bases and at J to 4 bases, leaving 5 bases not matched to a gene. The CDR3 loop reads CASSIGGLAVYNEQFF. CDR3 DNA: TGTGCCAGTAGTATCGGGGGACTAGCGGTTTACAATGAGCAGTTCTTC.

This CDR3 reads CASSSPGDRGDNSPLHF. The CDR3 DNA is TGTGCCAGCAGTTCTCCCGGGGACAGGGGAGATAATTCACCCCTCCACTTT. The chain is built from TRBV28 and TRBJ1-6, with TRBD1 identical over 10 bases. Losses at the gene ends were 4 bases for V and 5 bases for J; bases not matched to a gene: 8. This CDR3 has 17 amino acids. Germline CDR1 MDHEN, CDR2 SYDVKM.

The chain joins TRBV19 to TRBJ2-7, with 10 positions matching TRBD2. Losses at the gene ends were 4 bases for V and 0 bases for J; bases not matched to a gene: 3. The CDR3 loop spans 15 amino acids. Germline lookup yields CDR1 LNHDA and CDR2 SQIVND (reference sequence). The DNA of the CDR3 is TGTGCCAGTAGTACGCCTAGCGGGAGCTCCTACGAGCAGTACTTC. Its protein product is CASSTPSGSSYEQYF.

The chain carries TRBV2 and TRBJ2-7; tentatively, D is TRBD2 (6 bases). Germline lookup yields CDR1 SNHLY and CDR2 FYNNEI. The CDR3 consists of 18 residues. V dropped 6 bases and J dropped 0 bases, with 24 bases sitting between them. CDR3 nucleotide sequence: TGTGCCAGCAGCGCAACACGTCCCTGGGCGGGGAGCTCCTACGAGCAGTACTTC. Translated, it gives CASSATRPWAGSSYEQYF.

This chain joins TRBV3-1 (or the pseudogene TRBV3-2) and TRBJ1-1; TRBD1 matches 9 bases. Germline V lookup: CDR1 LGHDT, CDR2 YNNKEL (reference sequence). The CDR3 spans 13 residues. J lost 9 bases, V lost 4 bases, and 6 bases had no gene match. The chain's CDR3 is CASSPTGTGKAFF. The CDR3, as DNA: TGTGCCAGCAGCCCTACCGGGACAGGGAAAGCTTTCTTT.

The V and J genes are TRBV6-5 and TRBJ1-2, with D uncertain. V lost 2 bases, J lost 8 bases, and 18 bases lay in between. CDR3 length: 15 residues. Germline V gene lookup returns CDR1 MNHEY and CDR2 SVGAGI. As DNA, the CDR3 is TGTGCCAGCAGTTACACGGGCTGGGAGGTAGGAGGCTACACCTTC. As protein: CASSYTGWEVGGYTF.

This clone was observed a few times. The chain is built from TRBV19 and TRBJ1-5; 10 nucleotides align to TRBD1. CDR3 size: 14 residues. Germline CDR1 reads LNHDA; CDR2 reads SQIVND (reference sequence). J was trimmed by 7 bases and V by 8 bases; bases with no gene match: 8. The CDR3 loop reads CASAGTGVRQPQHF. Written as DNA, the CDR3 is TGTGCCAGTGCCGGGACAGGGGTGAGACAGCCCCAGCATTTT.

The chain links TRBV3-1 (or the pseudogene TRBV3-2) to TRBJ1-1; 8 bases agree with TRBD1. The CDR3 is 15 residues long. V was pared by 0 bases and J by 3 bases, with 3 bases of the junction left unmatched. Germline values: CDR1 LGHDT, CDR2 YNNKEL (reference sequence). For the CDR3, the DNA is TGTGCCAGCAGCCAAGAGTGGACAGGGCACACTGAAGCTTTCTTT. The encoded protein is CASSQEWTGHTEAFF.

The rearrangement joins TRBV5-6 to TRBJ1-2; TRBD1 aligns across 9 bases. Germline CDR1 is SGHDT and CDR2 is YYEEEE. With V trimmed by 4 bases and J by 9 bases, 7 bases remained unmatched. The CDR3 is 13 amino acids. CDR3 sequence reads: CASSPGTGSRYTF. The CDR3, as DNA: TGTGCCAGCAGCCCCGGGACAGGGAGCCGCTACACCTTC.

The chain has TRBV7-3 and TRBJ2-1; TRBD1 might be the D (5 bases). The CDR3 runs 13 residues. V shed 1 base and J shed 16 bases, with 17 bases lying between them. Germline V gives CDR1 SGHTA, CDR2 FQGTGA. The CDR3 region is CASSLSSGLQGFF. CDR3 in DNA: TGTGCCAGCAGCTTAAGTTCTGGCCTTCAGGGCTTCTTC. The complete variable domain, with remaining parts taken from reference TRBV7-3 and TRBJ2-1, reads GAGVSQTPSNKVTEKGKYVELRCDPISGHTALYWYRQSLGQGPEFLIYFQGTGAADDSGLPNDRFFAVRPEGSVSTLKIQRTERGDSAVYLCASSLSSGLQGFFGPGTRLTVL.

The table lists this clone with a few counts. The chain uses TRBV2 and TRBJ2-2; a weak D match, TRBD1 (5 bases). This CDR3 is 13 amino acids long. CDR1 is SNHLY and CDR2 is FYNNEI in the germline V gene. The germline V and J ends were trimmed by 4 bases and 6 bases, with 9 bases remaining between them. CDR3 sequence (DNA): TGTGCCAGCAGTGTAAGGGGTCCCGGGGAGCTGTTTTTT. Its protein product is CASSVRGPGELFF.

The gene calls are TRBV7-9 and TRBJ2-1; 9 bases match TRBD2. The CDR3 is 16 residues long. Trimming at V came to 4 bases and at J to 9 bases, leaving 13 bases not matched to a gene. CDR1 is SEHNR, CDR2 FQNEAQ, per germline (reference sequence). The CDR3 region is CASSSLRLAEQGEQFF. Written as DNA, the CDR3 is TGTGCCAGCAGCTCCCTCCGACTAGCGGAGCAAGGTGAGCAGTTCTTC.

The V call is TRBV18, the J call TRBJ1-4; unclear D gene. Trimming took 5 bases from V and 8 from J, leaving 9 bases between them. This CDR3 region has 12 residues. Germline V gives CDR1 KGHSH, CDR2 LQKENI. The CDR3 is CASSTGEEKLFF. The CDR3 DNA reads as TGTGCCAGCTCAACCGGGGAGGAAAAACTGTTTTTT.

This clone was counted once. The chain uses TRBV18 and TRBJ1-3; TRBD1 agrees at 8 bases. Germline CDR1 and CDR2: KGHSH and LQKENI. V gave up 3 bases and J gave up 7 bases; unmatched junction bases: 8. The CDR3 is 15 amino acids. The CDR3 DNA is TGTGCCAGCTCACCGGGGGGACAGGCGAGCAACACCATATATTTT. It encodes CASSPGGQASNTIYF.

The sample holds one count of this clone. In DNA, the CDR3 is TGTGCCAGCAGTTACCCCGGGGTCCGGGGAAACCAGCAGTATTTT. As protein: CASSYPGVRGNQQYF. The chain uses TRBV27 and TRBJ2-3, with D tentatively TRBD2 (5 bases). The V and J ends lost 4 bases and 11 bases respectively, with 22 bases between them. Germline V CDR1 and CDR2: MNHEY, SMNVEV (reference sequence). The CDR3 runs 15 residues.

The chain carries TRBV6-5 and TRBJ2-1; weak D call: TRBD1 (6 bases). The V and J ends lost 2 bases and 1 base respectively, with 12 bases between them. This CDR3 region has 16 residues. The V gene's germline CDR1 is MNHEY and CDR2 SVGAGI. Here the CDR3 reads CASSYQGQSSYNEQFF. The DNA of the CDR3 is TGTGCCAGCAGTTACCAGGGGCAAAGTTCCTACAATGAGCAGTTCTTC.

The chain employs TRBV2 and TRBJ2-7, with D possibly TRBD1 on 5 matching bases. The V gene's germline CDR1 is SNHLY and CDR2 FYNNEI. V was pared by 6 bases and J by 6 bases, with 18 bases between. CDR3 length: 14 amino acids. CDR3: CASRRQFDASEQYF. Written as DNA, the CDR3 is TGTGCCAGCAGACGACAGTTTGACGCTTCCGAGCAGTACTTC.

The chain joins TRBV27 to TRBJ1-5, with 10 bases identical to TRBD1. From germline, CDR1 is MNHEY and CDR2 SMNVEV (reference sequence). Germline trimming cut 3 bases from V and 7 bases from J; bases unmatched to any gene: 9. There are 16 residues in the CDR3. The CDR3 here is CASSLFGTGAAQPQHF. The CDR3 DNA follows: TGTGCCAGCAGTTTGTTCGGGACAGGGGCGGCCCAGCCCCAGCATTTT.

The V and J genes are TRBV9 and TRBJ1-2, with 7 bases fitting TRBD1. Trimming at V came to 3 bases and at J to 5 bases, leaving 13 bases not matched to a gene. Germline V gives CDR1 SGDLS, CDR2 YYNGEE. The CDR3 length is 16 residues. The CDR3 nucleotides read TGTGCCAGCAGCGGCGAACAGGGGATTGAATCATATGGCTACACCTTC. It codes for CASSGEQGIESYGYTF.

V is TRBV19 and J is TRBJ1-6, with 7 nucleotides matching TRBD1. The germline gives CDR1 LNHDA, CDR2 SQIVND (reference sequence). With 7 bases clipped from V and 10 bases from J, the junction kept 13 bases outside the gene matches. The CDR3 contains 15 residues. For the CDR3, the DNA is TGTGCCAGTATCGGGACAGATAAAAGAAAATCACCCCTCCACTTT. Translating it yields CASIGTDKRKSPLHF.

The chain couples TRBV6-1 to TRBJ1-5, with 8 positions matching TRBD1. Per germline, CDR1 MNHNS and CDR2 SASEGT. The CDR3 has 17 amino acids. The V segment lost 2 bases and the J segment 2 bases; nucleotides outside the gene matches: 8. The CDR3 DNA reads as TGTGCCAGCAGTGAATTATTCGGACAGGGCGGCAATCAGCCCCAGCATTTT. As protein: CASSELFGQGGNQPQHF.

The V call is TRBV24-1, the J call TRBJ2-3; D call uncertain. Germline CDR1 and CDR2: KGHDR and SFDVKD. Between the trimmed V and J ends, which lost 9 bases and 0 bases, there was a span of 6 bases. The CDR3 runs 12 residues. The CDR3 nucleotides read TGTGCCACCGGCGGCAGCACAGATACGCAGTATTTT. This sequence encodes CATGGSTDTQYF.

The chain recombines TRBV24-1 with TRBJ1-1; no firm D call. V gave up 4 bases and J gave up 3 bases, with 8 bases separating them. Germline-derived CDR1 and CDR2 are KGHDR and SFDVKD. The CDR3 runs to 13 residues. In DNA form, the CDR3 reads TGTGCCACCAGTGACTCAGGATACACTGAAGCTTTCTTT. It specifies CATSDSGYTEAFF.